The 26 T cell receptor beta chains in this list originate from one sample, sequenced in a study of tumor-infiltrating lymphocytes in primary liver carcinoma. From approximately 20-30 mg of unsorted bulk tissue, DNA and RNA were co-extracted together. TCR beta cDNA was prepared out of roughly 490 ng total RNA by means of a constant-region primer. A slightly modified ARM-PCR protocol with three nested multiplex PCR rounds produced these TCR beta libraries. The study ran its first two PCR rounds for approximately 11 cycles each, using TRBV1-TRBV30 forward primers and a C-beta reverse primer. MiXCR, run by TCRdb on the multiplex PCR reads, gives a single entry per CDR3 protein. The sample shows 95,000 to 150,000 distinct CDR3 sequences, 50% to 80% of them seen only once. Material for sequencing was liver tumor tissue from sampling region 3. The subset denotes: tumor region T3, left-lateral pole. The source of these receptors is an older woman with primary liver carcinoma and hepatitis B virus infection.

A remark on this clonotype: The conserved closing phenylalanine or tryptophan is absent in this CDR3, likely reflecting a read error. The chain has TRBV11-2 and TRBJ2-7, with D possibly being TRBD1 or TRBD2 (5 bases each). The germline gives CDR1 SGHAT, CDR2 FQNNGV. The CDR3 is made up of 14 amino acids. CDR3 in DNA: TGTGCCAGCAGGTTAGCCTCGGCAGGGACCGAGCAGTACTTA. Translated, it gives CASRLASAGTEQYL.

Concerning this clonotype itself: The CDR3 does not close with the conserved phenylalanine or tryptophan, likely indicating a read error. The chain links TRBV6-5 to TRBJ2-7; D uncertain. Germline V lookup: CDR1 MNHEY, CDR2 SVGAGI. The CDR3 has 15 amino acids. CDR3 loop: CTSSYSPVRSYEQYL. The CDR3 DNA sequence: TGTACCAGCAGTTACTCGCCAGTCCGCTCCTACGAGCAGTACTTG.

With regard to this clonotype: This may be a read error, as it is one base from a much larger clone. V gene TRBV28 combines with J gene TRBJ2-5, with TRBD2 identical over 8 bases. The germline V gene has CDR1 MDHEN and CDR2 SYDVKM. With V trimmed by 5 bases and J by 5 bases, 7 bases remained unmatched. The CDR3 loop spans 14 amino acids. This CDR3 is CASSRLARGETQYF. In DNA form, the CDR3 reads TGTGCCAGCAGTAGACTAGCGAGGGGCGAGACCCAGTACTTC.

Details on this clonotype: A much more abundant neighbour one base away suggests this may be a read error. The chain joins TRBV12-3 or TRBV12-4 to TRBJ1-1, with no clear D. This CDR3 spans 13 amino acids. For the CDR3, the DNA is TGTGCCAGCAGAGGGCTACCGAACACTGAAGTTTTCTTT. This codes for CASRGLPNTEVFF.

A note on this clonotype: The junction departs from germline at one end; a sequencing error may be responsible. The V and J genes are TRBV11-1 and TRBJ2-1; D is ambiguous. Germline loops: CDR1 SGHAT, CDR2 FQDESV (reference sequence). The length of the CDR3 is 16 residues. CDR3 sequence: CASSLAARRSYSEQFF. The DNA for the CDR3 is TGTGCCAGCAGCTTAGCTGCGCGCCGGAGTTACAGTGAGCAGTTTTTC. Together with reference TRBV11-1 and TRBJ2-1, the CDR3 gives the full variable domain: EAEVAQSPRYKITEKSQAVAFWCDPISGHATLYWYRQILGQGPELLVQFQDESVVDDSQLPKDRFSAERLKGVDSTLKIQPAELGDSAMYLCASSLAARRSYSEQFFGPGTRLTVL.

Concerning this clonotype itself: Since a much larger clone is just one base distant, this may be a read error. The V call is TRBV6-5, the J call TRBJ2-7, with a weak D call TRBD1 (5 bases). Germline loops: CDR1 MNHEY, CDR2 SVGAGI. This CDR3 is 14 amino acids long. The DNA for the CDR3 is TGTGCCAGCAGTTACTGGGGCCCCTCCTGCGAGCAGTACTTC. Translating it yields CASSYWGPSCEQYF.

The chain combines TRBV5-4 with TRBJ1-4, with 7 bases matching TRBD1. This CDR3 spans 18 amino acids. The germline gives CDR1 SGHNT, CDR2 YYREEE (reference sequence). J gave up 0 bases and V 2 bases, and 10 bases lay outside the gene matches. The CDR3, as DNA: TGTGCCAGCAGCTTCTCCCCCGGGACAGCGGCAACTAATGAAAAACTGTTTTTT. Amino acid sequence: CASSFSPGTAATNEKLFF. The full variable domain, in which reference TRBV5-4 and TRBJ1-4 provide the parts outside the CDR3, is ETGVTQSPTHLIKTRGQQVTLRCSSQSGHNTVSWYQQALGQGPQFIFQYYREEENGRGNFPPRFSGLQFPNYSSELNVNALELDDSALYLCASSFSPGTAATNEKLFFGSGTQLSVL.

Worth noting for this clonotype: This could be a read error, since a much larger clone is one nucleotide away. The V and J genes are TRBV4-1 and TRBJ2-3; a possible D gene is TRBD2 (6 bases). Germline V CDR1 and CDR2: MGHRA, YSYEKL. This CDR3 spans 14 amino acids. CDR3 coding DNA: TGCACCAGCAGCCAAGAAAGAGGGAGGGATACGCAGTATTTT. It yields the protein CTSSQERGRDTQYF.

A word on this clonotype: One end of the junction fails to match germline, which may point to a read error. The chain carries TRBV5-1 and TRBJ1-1; TRBD1 might be the D (5 bases). This CDR3 has 15 residues. CDR1 is SGHRS and CDR2 is YFSETQ in the germline V gene. The chain's CDR3 is CASSLESRGATEAFF. The CDR3 DNA sequence: TGCGCCAGCAGCTTGGAATCAAGGGGTGCCACTGAAGCTTTCTTC.

V gene TRBV29-1 combines with J gene TRBJ2-5; 7 bases match TRBD2. Germline loops: CDR1 SQVTM, CDR2 ANQGSEA. The CDR3 is 13 amino acids. V trimming: 6 bases; J trimming: 10 bases; junction bases outside the gene matches: 14. CDR3: CSVGGTISDDQYF. The CDR3 region has the DNA TGCAGCGTGGGGGGGACTATCAGCGACGACCAGTACTTC.

In this sample, this clonotype turned up many times. The chain recombines TRBV28 with TRBJ1-5; D remains ambiguous. Germline V gene lookup returns CDR1 MDHEN and CDR2 SYDVKM. The CDR3 is 18 amino acids. V was cut by 5 bases and J by 0 bases, with 20 bases left in between. The CDR3 loop reads CASSPPGGATYSNQPQHF. The CDR3 DNA is TGTGCCAGCAGTCCCCCCGGAGGAGCCACCTATAGCAATCAGCCCCAGCATTTT.

In its sample, this clonotype was seen a few times. The chain joins TRBV5-1 to TRBJ2-3; 11 bases align to TRBD2. The germline gives CDR1 SGHRS, CDR2 YFSETQ. This CDR3 contains 16 residues. V lost 4 bases and J lost 2; bases outside the gene matches: 6. This CDR3 is CASSPGTSGFTDTQYF. CDR3 bases: TGCGCCAGCAGCCCCGGGACTAGCGGCTTCACAGATACGCAGTATTTT.

Details on this clonotype: Germline and junction disagree at one end, which may indicate a read error. This rearrangement joins TRBV29-1 to TRBJ2-1, with 7 bases matching TRBD2. Germline V gene lookup returns CDR1 SQVTM and CDR2 ANQGSEA. The CDR3 covers 15 residues. This CDR3 reads CRVGGSSGTYNEQLF. CDR3 bases: TGCAGGGTTGGGGGGTCTAGCGGAACGTACAATGAACAGCTCTTC.

This clonotype has a single count. The CDR3 here is CASSTRAEGESQYF. The CDR3, as DNA: TGTGCCAGCAGTACCCGAGCGGAAGGGGAGTCCCAGTACTTC. The chain is built from TRBV28 and TRBJ2-5; D tentatively reads TRBD1 or TRBD2 (5 bases each). Trimming pared 5 bases from V and 9 bases from J, leaving 19 bases between. Germline V CDR1 and CDR2: MDHEN, SYDVKM. This CDR3 contains 14 residues. Drawing the rest from reference TRBV28 and TRBJ2-5, the complete variable domain is DVKVTQSSRYLVKRTGEKVFLECVQDMDHENMFWYRQDPGLGLRLIYFSYDVKMKEKGDIPEGYSVSREKKERFSLILESASTNQTSMYLCASSTRAEGESQYFGPGTRLLVL.

Worth noting for this clonotype: The junction departs from the called germline gene at one end, perhaps through a read error. The J gene is TRBJ1-2, the V gene TRBV6-5, with D possibly being TRBD1 (5 bases). Per the germline V gene, CDR1 is MNHEY and CDR2 is SVGAGI. The CDR3 contains 11 residues. The CDR3 reads CASSAGYGHTF. CDR3 sequence (DNA): TGTGCCAGCAGTGCAGGGTATGGCCACACGTTC.

The table lists this clonotype with a few counts. This could be a read error, since a much larger clone is one nucleotide away. The chain employs TRBV6-5 and TRBJ1-1; possible D gene TRBD1, 6 bases. This CDR3 region has 15 residues. Germline V CDR1 and CDR2: MNHEY, SVGAGI. CDR3 residues: CASSNRAGSNIEAFF. CDR3 DNA: TGTGCCAGCAGCAACAGGGCAGGATCGAACATTGAAGCTTTCTTT.

A note on this clonotype: This likely comes from a read error, as the CDR3 has no conserved phenylalanine or tryptophan at its end. The chain carries TRBV5-6 and TRBJ2-7; D ambiguous. CDR1 is SGHDT, CDR2 YYEEEE, per germline. CDR3 length: 13 residues. The CDR3 DNA reads as TGTGCCAACAGCTTTCTACAGCCTGGCGAGCAGTACTCC. This translates into CANSFLQPGEQYS.

Turning to this clonotype: Since no conserved phenylalanine or tryptophan closes the CDR3, a read error is the likely cause. The DNA is left out, because the CDR3 cannot be placed on it with certainty; the CDR3 is given as TCRdb lists it. V and J are TRBV29-1 and TRBJ1-1. Germline V CDR1 and CDR2: SQVTM, ANQGSEA. The CDR3 sequence runs 11 residues, both termini included. The CDR3 is CSVRVGSEAFC.

This clonotype was observed many times. CDR3 sequence: CASSTYRGHADTQYF. DNA for the CDR3: TGTGCCAGCAGTACCTACAGGGGTCATGCAGATACGCAGTATTTT. This chain uses TRBV12-3 or TRBV12-4 with TRBJ2-3; 7 nucleotides align to TRBD1. The CDR3 totals 15 residues. Trimming at V came to 5 bases and at J to 4 bases, leaving 9 bases not matched to a gene.

The CDR3 protein is CAGGLGASVYGYTF. Written as DNA, the CDR3 is TGTGCCGGCGGCTTAGGGGCCTCGGTCTATGGCTACACCTTC. The chain joins TRBV11-3 to TRBJ1-2; D possibly corresponds to TRBD1 (5 bases). Germline V gene sequence: CDR1 SGHNT, CDR2 YENEEA. Trimming cost V 11 bases and J 4 bases, with 20 bases left between them. The CDR3 totals 14 residues.

V and J are TRBV7-9 and TRBJ1-5; the match to TRBD1 covers 9 bases. This CDR3 has 15 residues. J gave up 3 bases and V 5 bases, and 5 bases lay outside the gene matches. Per germline, CDR1 SEHNR and CDR2 FQNEAQ (reference sequence). CDR3 residues: CASSQGTGLNQPQHF. The DNA for the CDR3 is TGTGCCAGCAGCCAGGGGACAGGGCTCAATCAGCCCCAGCATTTT.

The V call is TRBV11-2, the J call TRBJ2-1; D might be TRBD1 (5 bases). V was trimmed by 4 bases and J by 8 bases, leaving 18 bases between them. Germline V CDR1 and CDR2: SGHAT, FQNNGV. This CDR3 is 15 amino acids long. The CDR3 DNA sequence: TGTGCCAGCAGCTCCCGGGTCAGGGCCCTGGATGAGCAGTTCTTC. Its protein product is CASSSRVRALDEQFF.

J is TRBJ2-2 and V is TRBV30; the D call may be TRBD1 or TRBD2 (6 bases each). Trimming stripped 1 base from V and 6 bases from J, with 12 bases between. This CDR3 has 14 residues. CDR1 and CDR2 (germline): GTSNPN, SVGIG (reference sequence). The CDR3 loop reads CAWSGTGAAGELFF. CDR3 nucleotide sequence: TGTGCCTGGAGTGGAACGGGGGCGGCCGGGGAGCTGTTTTTT.

Details on this clonotype: Mismatch with germline at one junction end may stem from a read error. The chain employs TRBV11-2 and TRBJ2-3; D may be TRBD2 (5 bases). Germline loops: CDR1 SGHAT, CDR2 FQNNGV. The CDR3 spans 14 residues. The CDR3 coding sequence is TGTGCCAGTAGCCCAGCCTGGCGGGCAGATACGCTGTATTTT. Its protein product is CASSPAWRADTLYF. Full variable domain (missing parts from reference TRBV11-2 and TRBJ2-3): EAGVAQSPRYKIIEKRQSVAFWCNPISGHATLYWYQQILGQGPKLLIQFQNNGVVDDSQLPKDRFSAERLKGVDSTLKIQPAKLEDSAVYLCASSPAWRADTLYFGPGTRLTVL.

Concerning this clonotype: A much larger clone lies one base from this, so it may be a read error. The genes are TRBV30 and TRBJ2-5; TRBD2 aligns across 13 bases. The V gene's germline CDR1 is GTSNPN and CDR2 SVGIG (reference sequence). Trimming removed 5 bases from V and 6 bases from J; junction bases left unmatched: 15. The CDR3 spans 17 residues. This chain's CDR3 is CAWGPGLAGSGAKTQYF. The CDR3 coding sequence is TGTGCCTGGGGCCCGGGACTAGCGGGATCAGGAGCGAAGACCCAGTACTTC.

Details on this clonotype: This may stem from a read error, because a much larger clone lies one nucleotide away. V gene TRBV6-2 or TRBV6-3 combines with J gene TRBJ2-5; D is possibly TRBD1 (6 bases). Germline loops: CDR1 MNHEY, CDR2 SVGEGT. This CDR3 has 14 residues. CDR3 nucleotide sequence: TGTGTCAGCAGACTCTTAGGGGGAGCGGAGACCCAGTACTTC. Translated: CVSRLLGGAETQYF.